The sequence of this T cell receptor beta chain was determined in a study of blood T cells in healthy people across ages (dated by TCRdb to 2013 to 2016). A note on the overall study: In model experiments, template switching captured roughly one uniquely barcoded TCR beta cDNA molecule for every two T cells. Donors were grouped into four age groups: young (average approximately 15 years), middle-aged (under 40), aged (approximately 67) and long-lived (about 82). Using the same blood draw, the study looked at two additional independent replicas of 1 million unique cDNA reads for two donors, one aged 18 to 29 and the other aged 80 or older. To track age-related changes in TCR beta repertoire diversity, the study relied on deep sequencing normalized with unique cDNA molecular identifiers.

The library was built by means of 5' RACE. Sequenced on an Illumina HiSeq 2500. A second roughly 7 to 11 cycle PCR used a sample-barcoded 5' primer and a J-beta primer mix. A unique molecular identifier was introduced onto each TCR beta cDNA molecule by a template-switch 5' adaptor carrying 12 random nucleotides. Each sample yielded at least 3 million CDR3-containing paired-end reads. First-strand cDNA synthesis was performed from all RNA using the Mint cDNA synthesis kit, with priming by a TRBC-specific oligonucleotide. After uracil-DNA glycosylase treatment, a first 18-cycle PCR used universal primers M1SS and BC2_uni_R on all cDNA. In the source study's methods: For normalization, 1 million high-quality reads, each with a distinct molecular identifier, were randomly selected from each sample. Instead of being binned into consensus sequences, reads with shared molecular identifiers were discarded. CDR3 identification, clonotype clustering and error correction used MiTCR with a Q25 quality threshold and the strictest error-elimination algorithm. A nonparametric unseen species model using Euler transformation provided a lower-bound estimate of total TCR beta diversity. TCRdb reran the public reads through fastp at Q25 and MiXCR, keeping productive beta chains. Each record represents a unique CDR3 protein, reported with the most common genes and DNA among its rows. The V and J calls were determined by TCRdb, not by the authors. This sample has more than 1,000,000 distinct CDR3 sequences in its table, and 20% to 25% of those were observed once. Clones ranked in the top ten supply 0.75% of the sample.

A note on this clonotype: The antigen it recognizes is unknown. Base qualities are not provided; no much larger clone lies one nucleotide away.

Broader findings and caveats from the paper: Donor CMV infection status was unknown, potentially confounding age-related changes in expanded clonotypes. Observed TCR beta diversity correlated strongly with the percentage of naive T cells measured by flow cytometry. Bulk unsorted PBMC profiling prevented conclusive comparison of naive and antigen-experienced compartments. Observed TCR beta diversity per million T cells fell roughly linearly with age, and a significant reduction was already apparent by age about 43. Estimates of total diversity based on one million sequenced T cells were considered lower bounds and underestimates. Compared with the aged group, the long-lived group had more naive CD4+ T cells, fewer expanded clones and increased TCR diversity, suggesting age selection.

The approximately 40 donors, aged roughly 6 to 90 years, were systemically healthy Caucasian individuals from Russia. Around 9.8 milliliters of peripheral blood were collected from each donor into EDTA-treated Vacutainer tubes. Ficoll-Paque density-gradient centrifugation was used to isolate PBMCs, with at least 7 million obtained per sample. Total RNA was extracted from PBMCs with Trizol reagent, with at least 6 micrograms obtained per sample. Naive CD45RAhigh/CD27high T cell percentages were measured by flow cytometry on a PBMC aliquot from every donor. Reading from cysteine to phenylalanine, the CDR3 counts 13 amino acids. Here the CDR3 DNA is all that survives: 39 bases in frame from base 1. Relative to germline, V is 6 bases shorter and J is 2 bases shorter, with 10 bases between their ends. Sequences MNHEY (CDR1) and SVGAGI (CDR2) are obtained from the germline V gene. These same data were also listed under a study on T cells of mothers and their children. The second study's authors report: Donors were nine systemically healthy Caucasian individuals: three mothers and their six children. cDNA synthesis used all of the extracted RNA, with roughly 1.5 ug of RNA in each 15 ul reaction. Sample barcodes and 2-4 random nucleotides were added via the M1S primer in the second PCR. Over 10 million TCR beta CDR3 reads came from each mother, compared with some 3 million reads from each child. In both related and unrelated pairs, thymic selection shapes the output of TCR recombination in a similar way, with inherited differences having only a minor effect. Normalized repertoire overlap was always found to be slightly, but never significantly, higher in related mother-child pairs than in unrelated mother-child pairs. With a sensitivity of approximately 100 clones per million clonotypes, no persistent microchimeric T cell clones were detected. Deep NGS was used in the study to compare the TCR beta repertoires of mothers and children and to look for features that separate related mother-child pairs from unrelated individuals. Mothers averaged roughly 40 +/- 4 years of age and children averaged about 10 +/- 4 years. After adapters were ligated using NEBNext reagents, the libraries underwent 100+100 nt paired-end sequencing on an Illumina HiSeq 2000. To avoid cross-contamination, the mother libraries and the child libraries were prepared a month apart and sequenced in separate runs. For each donor, somewhere between about 450,000 and 2,200,000 distinct TCR beta clonotypes were identified. Naive TCR beta clonotypes were estimated from low-frequency clonotypes matched to each donor's FACS-determined naive share, without sorting.

Sequenced: blood. This clonotype originated in a girl aged 2 to 9 in good health. The V and J segments used are TRBV6-5 and TRBJ1-2; the D gene lacks a confident call. The nucleotide sequence is TGTGCCAGCAGCTACGGACTGAACTATGGCTACACCTTC. It is translated as CASSYGLNYGYTF.